The next 14 T cell receptor beta chains were all read from a single sample in a study of blood T cell repertoires in COVID-19. The protocol was immunoSEQ multiplex PCR, while the TCRdb copy is restricted to in-frame clones and leaves out a portion. The sample records 200,000 to 250,000 clones, about four fifths being singletons. Sequenced: peripheral blood. These receptors all stem from a woman older than 75 with acute or convalescent COVID-19.

As DNA, the CDR3 is TGTGCCTGGAGGAGATTTGTCAACACTGAAGCTTTCTTT. Translated, it gives CAWRRFVNTEAFF. This chain connects TRBV30 to TRBJ1-1, with no clear D. Germline lookup yields CDR1 GTSNPN and CDR2 SVGIG (reference sequence). V lost 3 bases to trimming and J lost 2 bases, with 10 bases between them. This CDR3 is built from 13 residues.

The chain uses TRBV12-3 or TRBV12-4 and TRBJ1-1; TRBD1 matches at 7 bases. V was clipped by 6 bases and J by 11 bases; unmatched bases: 9. CDR3 size: 12 residues. The CDR3 spells CASSRLGQLAFF. As DNA, the CDR3 is TGTGCCAGCAGCAGACTGGGACAGCTGGCTTTCTTT.

The chain is built from TRBV11-2 and TRBJ1-6; TRBD1 might be the D (5 bases). Germline lookup yields CDR1 SGHAT and CDR2 FQNNGV. CDR3 length: 15 amino acids. The V gene lost 3 bases and the J gene lost 7 bases, with 13 bases spanning the gap. CDR3 protein: CASSFQGGLNSPLHF. The CDR3, as DNA: TGTGCCAGCAGCTTCCAGGGAGGACTAAATTCACCCCTCCACTTT.

The chain employs TRBV7-8 and TRBJ2-1; D uncertain. Germline values: CDR1 SGHVS, CDR2 FQNEAQ. V lost 6 bases and J lost 0, with 12 bases in between. This CDR3 is 15 amino acids long. The CDR3 is CASRPTPSSYNEQFF. The CDR3 DNA reads TGTGCCAGCAGACCTACTCCTAGCTCCTACAATGAGCAGTTCTTC.

In this sample, this clone turned up a few times. J is TRBJ1-2 and V is TRBV18; D gene ambiguous. This CDR3 region has 14 residues. The germline CDR1 and CDR2 sequences are KGHSH and LQKENI. Trimming took off 2 bases at V and 0 bases at J, with 7 bases between the two ends. The CDR3 loop is CASSPERSNYGYTF. The CDR3 DNA is TGTGCCAGCTCACCAGAGCGATCTAACTATGGCTACACCTTC.

This clone has just a few counts. The chain combines TRBV4-2 with TRBJ1-2; 9 nucleotides align to TRBD1. The junction had 5 bases not matched to a gene; V was cut back by 0 bases and J by 6 bases. Germline lookup yields CDR1 LGHNA and CDR2 YNFKEQ. The CDR3 extends over 15 amino acids. The CDR3 region has the DNA TGTGCCAGCAGCCAAGACAGGACAGGGGTTAATGGCTACACCTTC. Residues: CASSQDRTGVNGYTF.

This sequence joins TRBV30 and TRBJ1-2; 9 bases align to TRBD1. CDR1 and CDR2 (germline): GTSNPN, SVGIG (reference sequence). This CDR3 contains 17 residues. The V gene end was trimmed by 1 base and the J gene end by 4 bases; junction bases not matched to a gene: 13. In nucleotides, the CDR3 is TGTGCCTGGAGTGCCCCCGGTCGACAGGGGGATAGCTATGGCTACACCTTC. Translated: CAWSAPGRQGDSYGYTF.

The chain employs TRBV4-3 and TRBJ1-2, with D hard to call. The V gene lost 4 bases and the J gene lost 8 bases, with 14 bases spanning the gap. The V gene's germline CDR1 is LGHNA and CDR2 YSLEER. The CDR3 length is 13 residues. The CDR3 coding sequence is TGCGCCAGCAGCCCCCGGGGAGGGTTGGGCTACACCTTC. Residues: CASSPRGGLGYTF.

This clone was detected only a few times. The chain joins TRBV30 to TRBJ2-3; D is unresolved. The germline CDR1 and CDR2 sequences are GTSNPN and SVGIG (reference sequence). CDR3 length equals 14 residues. Trimming stripped 5 bases from V and 0 bases from J, with 12 bases between. CDR3 coding DNA: TGTGCCTGGGGTGGGCTGATAAGCACAGATACGCAGTATTTT. Encoded protein: CAWGGLISTDTQYF.

The gene calls are TRBV19 and TRBJ1-5; TRBD1 matches 11 bases. The trim removed 3 bases at V and 1 base at J, leaving 5 bases unmatched. This CDR3 is 17 amino acids long. The germline V gene encodes CDR1 LNHDA and CDR2 SQIVND (reference sequence). CDR3 coding DNA: TGTGCCAGTAGTATCGCGGGACAGGGGGTAAGCAATCAGCCCCAGCATTTT. Residues: CASSIAGQGVSNQPQHF.

This rearrangement joins TRBV4-3 to TRBJ1-1, with 11 bases fitting TRBD1. Germline V gives CDR1 LGHNA, CDR2 YSLEER. The CDR3 contains 17 residues. V shed 0 bases, J shed 6 bases, and the junction held 9 bases outside the gene matches. Here the CDR3 reads CASSQDVGQGERPEAFF. CDR3 in DNA: TGCGCCAGCAGCCAAGATGTGGGACAGGGGGAACGGCCTGAAGCTTTCTTT.

The chain joins TRBV7-9 to TRBJ2-1, with D perhaps matching TRBD1 (5 bases). The CDR3 runs to 15 residues. V was pared by 4 bases and J by 5 bases, with 15 bases between. CDR1 and CDR2 from the germline V gene are SEHNR and FQNEAQ (reference sequence). CDR3 DNA sequence: TGTGCCAGCAGCTCCTTGACAGTTCTTGACAATGAGCAGTTCTTC. Protein: CASSSLTVLDNEQFF.

The CDR3 here is CASSPHGTGDTEAFF. As DNA, the CDR3 is TGTGCCAGCAGCCCCCATGGGACAGGAGACACTGAAGCTTTCTTT. The V gene is TRBV9, the J gene TRBJ1-1, with TRBD1 matching 8 bases. The V gene's germline CDR1 is SGDLS and CDR2 YYNGEE. Trimming cost V 4 bases and J 3 bases; bases outside gene matches: 8. The CDR3 consists of 15 residues. Variable domain in full (rest from reference TRBV9 and TRBJ1-1): DSGVTQTPKHLITATGQRVTLRCSPRSGDLSVYWYQQSLDQGLQFLIQYYNGEERAKGNILERFSAQQFPDLHSELNLSSLELGDSALYFCASSPHGTGDTEAFFGQGTRLTVV.

The rearrangement uses TRBV5-5 and TRBJ1-2, with D perhaps matching TRBD1 (5 bases). V shed 0 bases and J shed 5 bases, with 11 bases lying between them. This CDR3 region has 14 residues. The V gene's germline CDR1 is SGHKS and CDR2 YYEKEE (reference sequence). The CDR3 region is CASSLGRVGYGYTF. The CDR3, as DNA: TGTGCCAGCAGCTTGGGCAGGGTCGGGTATGGCTACACCTTC.